The 21 T cell receptor beta chains presented below share a single source sample, sequenced in a study of blood T cell repertoires in COVID-19. The repertoire was sequenced with immunoSEQ multiplex PCR; TCRdb's copy has only in-frame clones and lacks some. The top ten hold roughly 4% of the sample, which has 200,000 to 300,000 clones, roughly 90% seen once. The sequencing sample was made of peripheral blood. The origin of the receptors is a man between 60 and 70 years old who had recovered from COVID-19.

The chain uses TRBV9 and TRBJ1-3; TRBD1 matches at 9 bases. CDR1 and CDR2 (germline): SGDLS, YYNGEE. The V and J ends lost 4 bases and 4 bases, in that order; junction bases with no gene match: 9. This CDR3 comprises 16 residues. CDR3 DNA: TGTGCCAGCAGCTCTACAGGGGGCGAAGCGGGAAACACCATATATTTT. This encodes CASSSTGGEAGNTIYF.

For the CDR3, the DNA is TGCGCCAGCAGCTTGACGGCAGGGGTATTGTCAGGGGAGCTGTTTTTT. Amino acid sequence: CASSLTAGVLSGELFF. The chain joins TRBV5-1 to TRBJ2-2; maybe TRBD1 (6 bases). Germline loops: CDR1 SGHRS, CDR2 YFSETQ. CDR3 length equals 16 residues. Trimming removed 1 base from V and 8 bases from J, with 18 bases in between.

The rearrangement links TRBV24-1 to TRBJ1-2; TRBD1 agrees at 7 bases. This CDR3 region has 19 residues. Germline V CDR1 and CDR2: KGHDR, SFDVKD. With 2 bases clipped from V and 2 bases from J, the junction kept 16 bases outside the gene matches. The CDR3 is CATSDSTGAGVTLNYGYTF. The CDR3 region has the DNA TGTGCCACCAGTGATTCTACAGGGGCCGGAGTTACCCTGAACTATGGCTACACCTTC.

This chain connects TRBV3-1 (or the pseudogene TRBV3-2) to TRBJ2-5, with unresolved D. This CDR3 region has 13 residues. Germline V gives CDR1 LGHDT, CDR2 YNNKEL (reference sequence). Trimming removed 3 bases from V and 7 bases from J, with 12 bases in between. The CDR3 protein is CASSQFAIRTQYF. The CDR3, as DNA: TGTGCCAGCAGCCAGTTCGCCATCAGGACCCAGTACTTC.

This chain connects TRBV7-3 to TRBJ2-3; 10 positions agree with TRBD1. Germline trimming cut 5 bases from V and 4 bases from J; bases unmatched to any gene: 3. Germline lookup yields CDR1 SGHTA and CDR2 FQGTGA. This CDR3 comprises 14 residues. The chain's CDR3 is CASSRGQGADTQYF. The CDR3 DNA follows: TGTGCCAGCAGCCGAGGACAGGGGGCAGATACGCAGTATTTT.

This clone is a singleton in its sample. The rearrangement links TRBV13 to TRBJ2-3; unclear D gene. The CDR3 spans 16 residues. Trimming pared 2 bases from V and 0 bases from J, leaving 12 bases between. The V gene's germline CDR1 is PRHDT and CDR2 FYEKMQ (reference sequence). In DNA, the CDR3 is TGTGCCAGCAGCTTAACAGAGCCGTCTAGCACAGATACGCAGTATTTT. It translates to CASSLTEPSSTDTQYF.

The J gene is TRBJ1-1, the V gene TRBV5-4, with D possibly TRBD1 on 6 matching bases. Trimming cost V 4 bases and J 0 bases, with 19 bases left between them. CDR1 and CDR2 (germline): SGHNT, YYREEE (reference sequence). CDR3 length: 17 residues. CDR3 nucleotide sequence: TGTGCCAGCAGCCCTGGACATCTAAGGGGGATGAACACTGAAGCTTTCTTT. It translates to CASSPGHLRGMNTEAFF.

As DNA, the CDR3 is TGTGCCAGCAGGAACAGTCAGGCGAACACCGGGGAGCTGTTTTTT. Protein sequence: CASRNSQANTGELFF. The rearrangement links TRBV2 to TRBJ2-2; D ambiguous. CDR1 is SNHLY, CDR2 FYNNEI, per germline. Trimming stripped 6 bases from V and 0 bases from J, with 11 bases between. CDR3 length equals 15 residues.

The chain has TRBV7-9 and TRBJ2-7, with 8 bases lining up with TRBD1. V dropped 5 bases and J dropped 2; count of bases not matched to a gene: 8. This CDR3 is built from 15 residues. Germline-derived CDR1 and CDR2 are SEHNR and FQNEAQ (reference sequence). DNA for the CDR3: TGTGCCAGCAGCGGGACGGGACAGGCCCCCTACGAGCAGTACTTC. Translating gives CASSGTGQAPYEQYF.

The V call is TRBV5-5, the J call TRBJ1-3; the D gene is possibly TRBD1 (6 bases). Trimming shortened V by 4 bases and J by 0 bases, and 11 bases separated the two germline ends. Germline lookup yields CDR1 SGHKS and CDR2 YYEKEE (reference sequence). CDR3 length: 15 amino acids. The CDR3 sequence is CASSRSDSSGNTIYF. In DNA, the CDR3 is TGTGCCAGCAGCCGCTCGGACAGCTCTGGAAACACCATATATTTT. Together with reference TRBV5-5 and TRBJ1-3, the CDR3 gives the full variable domain: DAGVTQSPTHLIKTRGQQVTLRCSPISGHKSVSWYQQVLGQGPQFIFQYYEKEERGRGNFPDRFSARQFPNYSSELNVNALLLGDSALYLCASSRSDSSGNTIYFGEGSWLTVV.

The chain has TRBV27 and TRBJ2-4; D is uncertain. This CDR3 comprises 16 residues. Trimming removed 4 bases from V and 3 bases from J, with 16 bases in between. Germline V CDR1 and CDR2: MNHEY, SMNVEV (reference sequence). The CDR3 loop reads CASSSIRTLGKNIQYF. DNA of the CDR3: TGTGCCAGCAGTTCCATTAGAACCCTTGGCAAAAACATTCAGTACTTC.

V gene TRBV5-1 combines with J gene TRBJ2-2; the match to TRBD1 covers 8 bases. With V trimmed by 4 bases and J by 7 bases, 12 bases remained unmatched. Germline assignment: CDR1 SGHRS and CDR2 YFSETQ. The CDR3 totals 16 residues. CDR3 sequence reads: CASSQNQGAAGGELFF. The CDR3 nucleotides read TGCGCCAGCAGCCAAAACCAGGGGGCTGCCGGCGGGGAGCTGTTTTTT.

This chain uses TRBV7-2 with TRBJ1-1; a weak D match, TRBD1 (6 bases). Germline V lookup: CDR1 SGHTA, CDR2 FQGNSA. V lost 1 base to trimming and J lost 0 bases, with 15 bases between them. This CDR3 has 17 residues. The CDR3 spells CASSLVGAGSMNTEAFF. In DNA, the CDR3 is TGTGCCAGCAGCTTAGTGGGGGCAGGGTCGATGAACACTGAAGCTTTCTTT.

The chain uses TRBV18 and TRBJ2-7; possible D gene TRBD1, 6 bases. The CDR3 covers 15 residues. Looked up from germline, CDR1 is KGHSH and CDR2 is LQKENI. V gave up 1 base and J gave up 4 bases, with 14 bases separating them. CDR3: CASSPRRMDSYEQYF. The CDR3 DNA sequence: TGTGCCAGCTCACCACGGCGGATGGACAGTTACGAGCAGTACTTC.

The CDR3 protein is CASSVRGQGIHEQFF. CDR3 nucleotides: TGTGCCAGCAGCGTAAGGGGACAGGGGATCCATGAGCAGTTCTTC. The rearrangement links TRBV11-2 to TRBJ2-1; 10 bases agree with TRBD1. Germline CDR1 and CDR2: SGHAT and FQNNGV. The CDR3 is 15 residues long. J was trimmed by 8 bases and V by 5 bases; bases with no gene match: 9.

This sequence joins TRBV5-1 and TRBJ2-3, with 12 bases aligning to TRBD2. Germline values: CDR1 SGHRS, CDR2 YFSETQ. The CDR3 covers 20 residues. Germline trimming cut 2 bases from V and 0 bases from J; bases unmatched to any gene: 13. The CDR3 region has the DNA TGCGCCAGCAGCTTTGTGAGGCTAGCGGGGGGGCGAGGGAGCACAGATACGCAGTATTTT. It encodes CASSFVRLAGGRGSTDTQYF. Complete variable domain (other parts from reference TRBV5-1 and TRBJ2-3): KAGVTQTPRYLIKTRGQQVTLSCSPISGHRSVSWYQQTPGQGLQFLFEYFSETQRNKGNFPGRFSGRQFSNSRSEMNVSTLELGDSALYLCASSFVRLAGGRGSTDTQYFGPGTRLTVL.

The genes are TRBV5-4 and TRBJ2-7, with D maybe TRBD1 (5 bases). V was pared by 2 bases and J by 2 bases, with 11 bases between. CDR3 length: 14 amino acids. In germline, CDR1 is SGHNT, CDR2 YYREEE (reference sequence). The CDR3 spells CASSLGHVPYEQYF. As DNA, the CDR3 is TGTGCCAGCAGCTTAGGACATGTTCCCTACGAGCAGTACTTC.

The rearrangement links TRBV6-5 to TRBJ1-1, with 7 bases fitting TRBD1. The germline gives CDR1 MNHEY, CDR2 SVGAGI. With 2 bases clipped from V and 0 bases from J, the junction kept 6 bases outside the gene matches. The CDR3 is made up of 16 amino acids. The CDR3 region has the DNA TGTGCCAGCAGTTACCGGGACAGTAGACTGAACACTGAAGCTTTCTTT. It translates to CASSYRDSRLNTEAFF.

The chain is built from TRBV19 and TRBJ2-2, with D possibly matching TRBD2 (5 bases). Germline CDR1 reads LNHDA; CDR2 reads SQIVND (reference sequence). The CDR3 totals 14 residues. Trimming took off 3 bases at V and 5 bases at J, with 10 bases between the two ends. CDR3 bases: TGTGCCAGTAGTATCGGGGATAGTACCGGGGAGCTGTTTTTT. Translated: CASSIGDSTGELFF.

The J gene is TRBJ2-7, the V gene TRBV6-5; a weak D match, TRBD1 (5 bases). Germline CDR1 is MNHEY and CDR2 is SVGAGI. Trimming pared 5 bases from V and 1 base from J, leaving 12 bases between. The CDR3 runs 14 residues. Written as DNA, the CDR3 is TGTGCCAGCAGTAAAAGGGGTACGTCCTACGAGCAGTACTTC. This sequence encodes CASSKRGTSYEQYF.

The chain couples TRBV29-1 to TRBJ1-3, with a weak D call TRBD1 (6 bases). Looked up from germline, CDR1 is SQVTM and CDR2 is ANQGSEA. Between the trimmed V and J ends, which lost 7 bases and 2 bases, there was a span of 15 bases. This CDR3 comprises 14 residues. The CDR3 reads CSAYQGTPGNTIYF. The CDR3 nucleotides are TGCAGCGCCTATCAGGGGACCCCTGGAAACACCATATATTTT.